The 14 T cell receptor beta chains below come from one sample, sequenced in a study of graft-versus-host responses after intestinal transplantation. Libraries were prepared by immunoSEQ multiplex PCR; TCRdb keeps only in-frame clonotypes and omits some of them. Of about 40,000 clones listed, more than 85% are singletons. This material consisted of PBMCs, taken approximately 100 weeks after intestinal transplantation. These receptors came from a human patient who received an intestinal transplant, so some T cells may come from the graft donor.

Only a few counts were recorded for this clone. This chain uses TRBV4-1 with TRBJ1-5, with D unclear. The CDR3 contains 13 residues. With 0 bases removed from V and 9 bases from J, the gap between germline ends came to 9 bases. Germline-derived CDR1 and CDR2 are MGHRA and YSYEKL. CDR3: CASSQEADRPQHF. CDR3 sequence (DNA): TGCGCCAGCAGCCAAGAGGCAGACCGGCCCCAGCATTTT.

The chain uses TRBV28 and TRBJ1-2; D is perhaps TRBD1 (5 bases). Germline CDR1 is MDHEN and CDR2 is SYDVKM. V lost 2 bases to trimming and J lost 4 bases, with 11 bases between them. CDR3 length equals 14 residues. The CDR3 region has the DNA TGTGCCAGCAGTTTAACAGGCAACTTCTATGGCTACACCTTC. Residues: CASSLTGNFYGYTF.

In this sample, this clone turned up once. The CDR3 protein is CASSLTGEGSPLHF. DNA of the CDR3: TGTGCCAGCAGCTTGACAGGGGAAGGATCACCCCTCCACTTT. The J gene is TRBJ1-6, the V gene TRBV5-4, with 7 bases matching TRBD1. The ends lost 1 base at V and 10 bases at J; junction bases unmatched: 5. CDR1 is SGHNT and CDR2 is YYREEE in the germline V gene (reference sequence). This CDR3 region has 14 residues.

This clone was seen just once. DNA for the CDR3: TGTGCCAGCAGTGAGGTTTCGGCGGGGAAAAGCCATACGCAGTATTTT. As protein: CASSEVSAGKSHTQYF. The chain has TRBV6-4 and TRBJ2-3; possibly TRBD2 for D (6 bases). The CDR3 has 16 residues. Trimming removed 3 bases from V and 7 bases from J, with 20 bases in between. CDR1 and CDR2 (germline): MRHNA, SNTAGT.

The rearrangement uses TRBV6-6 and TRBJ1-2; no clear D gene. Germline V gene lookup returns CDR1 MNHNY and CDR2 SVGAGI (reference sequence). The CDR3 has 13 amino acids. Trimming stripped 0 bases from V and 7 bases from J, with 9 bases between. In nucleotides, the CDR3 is TGTGCCAGCAGTTACTCTGGCAGTCCTGGCTACACCTTC. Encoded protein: CASSYSGSPGYTF.

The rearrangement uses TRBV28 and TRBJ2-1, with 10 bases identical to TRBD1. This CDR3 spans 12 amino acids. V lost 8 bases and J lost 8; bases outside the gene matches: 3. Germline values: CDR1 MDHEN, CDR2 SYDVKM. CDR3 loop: CASRDRGHEQFF. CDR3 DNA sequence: TGTGCCAGCCGGGACAGGGGACATGAGCAGTTCTTC.

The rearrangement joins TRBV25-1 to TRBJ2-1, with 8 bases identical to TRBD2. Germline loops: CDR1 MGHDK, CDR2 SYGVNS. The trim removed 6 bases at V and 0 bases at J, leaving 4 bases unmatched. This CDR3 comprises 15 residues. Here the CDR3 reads CASRSSGSSYNEQFF. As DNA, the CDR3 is TGTGCCAGCAGGTCAAGCGGGAGCTCCTACAATGAGCAGTTCTTC.

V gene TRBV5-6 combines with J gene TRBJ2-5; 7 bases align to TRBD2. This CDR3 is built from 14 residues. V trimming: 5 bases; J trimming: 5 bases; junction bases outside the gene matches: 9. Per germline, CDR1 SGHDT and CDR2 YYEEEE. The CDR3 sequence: CASSSTTGRETQYF. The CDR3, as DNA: TGTGCCAGCAGTTCTACGACCGGGAGGGAGACCCAGTACTTC.

The CDR3, as DNA: TGCGCCAGCAGCCCCCGACCCCTAGCGGGATATGAGACCCAGTACTTC. Its protein product is CASSPRPLAGYETQYF. This rearrangement joins TRBV4-1 to TRBJ2-5; 9 bases line up with TRBD2. Germline loops: CDR1 MGHRA, CDR2 YSYEKL. With 4 bases clipped from V and 5 bases from J, the junction kept 11 bases outside the gene matches. This CDR3 has 16 residues.

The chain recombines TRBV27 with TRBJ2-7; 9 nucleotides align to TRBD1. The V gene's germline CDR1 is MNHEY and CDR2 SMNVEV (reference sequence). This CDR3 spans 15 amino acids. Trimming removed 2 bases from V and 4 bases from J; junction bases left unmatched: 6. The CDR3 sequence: CASSLTIGQGYEQYF. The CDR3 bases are TGTGCCAGCAGTTTAACTATCGGACAGGGGTACGAGCAGTACTTC.

The chain's CDR3 is CASSSQGTNQPQHF. CDR3 nucleotides: TGTGCCAGCAGTTCACAGGGTACAAATCAGCCCCAGCATTTT. The chain uses TRBV6-5 and TRBJ1-5; TRBD1 might be the D (6 bases). The germline CDR1 and CDR2 sequences are MNHEY and SVGAGI. The CDR3 is 14 residues long. V shed 4 bases and J shed 4 bases, with 11 bases lying between them.

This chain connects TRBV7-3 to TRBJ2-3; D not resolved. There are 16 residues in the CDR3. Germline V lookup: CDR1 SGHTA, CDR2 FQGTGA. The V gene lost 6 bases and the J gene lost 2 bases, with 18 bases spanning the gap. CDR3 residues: CASSLYGLGPTDTQYF. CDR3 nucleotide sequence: TGTGCCAGCAGTCTTTACGGGCTAGGGCCCACAGATACGCAGTATTTT. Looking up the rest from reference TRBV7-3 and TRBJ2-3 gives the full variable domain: GAGVSQTPSNKVTEKGKYVELRCDPISGHTALYWYRQSLGQGPEFLIYFQGTGAADDSGLPNDRFFAVRPEGSVSTLKIQRTERGDSAVYLCASSLYGLGPTDTQYFGPGTRLTVL.

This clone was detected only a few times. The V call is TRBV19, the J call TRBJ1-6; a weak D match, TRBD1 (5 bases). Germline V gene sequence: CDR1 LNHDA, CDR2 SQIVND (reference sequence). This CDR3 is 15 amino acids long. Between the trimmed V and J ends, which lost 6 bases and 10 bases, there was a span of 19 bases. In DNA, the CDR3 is TGTGCCAGTAGCCCCGACTCGGGGGATGGGTCACCCCTCCACTTT. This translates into CASSPDSGDGSPLHF. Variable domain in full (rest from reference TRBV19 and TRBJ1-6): DGGITQSPKYLFRKEGQNVTLSCEQNLNHDAMYWYRQDPGQGLRLIYYSQIVNDFQKGDIAEGYSVSREKKESFPLTVTSAQKNPTAFYLCASSPDSGDGSPLHFGNGTRLTVT.

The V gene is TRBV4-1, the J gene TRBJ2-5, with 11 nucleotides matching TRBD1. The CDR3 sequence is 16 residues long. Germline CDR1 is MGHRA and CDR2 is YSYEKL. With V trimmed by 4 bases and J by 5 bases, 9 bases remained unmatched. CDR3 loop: CASSPYGTGGRETQYF. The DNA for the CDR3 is TGCGCCAGCAGCCCATACGGGACAGGGGGTAGGGAGACCCAGTACTTC.